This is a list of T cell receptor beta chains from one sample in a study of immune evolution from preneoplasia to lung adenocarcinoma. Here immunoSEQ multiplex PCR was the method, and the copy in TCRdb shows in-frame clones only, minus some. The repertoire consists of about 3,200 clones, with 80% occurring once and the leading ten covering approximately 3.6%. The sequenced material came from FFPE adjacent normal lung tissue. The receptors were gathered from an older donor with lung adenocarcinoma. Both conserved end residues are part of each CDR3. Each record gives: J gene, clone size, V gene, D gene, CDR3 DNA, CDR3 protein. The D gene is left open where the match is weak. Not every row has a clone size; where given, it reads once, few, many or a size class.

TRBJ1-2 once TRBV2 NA TGTGCCAGCAGTGACAACTATGGCTACACCTTC CASSDNYGYTF
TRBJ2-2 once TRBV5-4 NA TGTGCCAGCAGCTTCGAGGGTGGAAGGAACGGGGAGCTGTTTTTT CASSFEGGRNGELFF
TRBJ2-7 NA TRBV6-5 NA TGTGCCAGCAGTTACTCATTGGGGAAACCGACCTACGAGCAGTACTTC CASSYSLGKPTYEQYF
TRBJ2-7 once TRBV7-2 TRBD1 TGTGCCAGCAGCTTACCGGGACAGATAGCCTACGAGCAGTACTTC CASSLPGQIAYEQYF
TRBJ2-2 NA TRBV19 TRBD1 TGTGCCAGTAGTTCCAGACAGGGGGCGAGCACCGGGGAGCTGTTTTTT CASSSRQGASTGELFF
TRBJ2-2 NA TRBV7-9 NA TGTGCCGGCCAGCGACCGGACATATCCACCGGGGAGCTGTTTTTT CAGQRPDISTGELFF
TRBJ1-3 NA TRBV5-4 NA TGTGCCAGCAGCTTCGGCCTCAAGGACGGAAACACCATATATTTT CASSFGLKDGNTIYF
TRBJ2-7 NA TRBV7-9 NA TGTGCCAGCAGCCAGGACCTCTCCTACGAGCAGTACTTC CASSQDLSYEQYF
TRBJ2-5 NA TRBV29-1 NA TGCAGCGTTGATCTGGCCGAGCAGGAGACCCAGTACTTC CSVDLAEQETQYF
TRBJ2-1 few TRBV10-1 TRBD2 TGCGCCAGCAGTTTGGGCGGGAGTTCTTCAATCCATGAGCAGTTCTTC CASSLGGSSSIHEQFF
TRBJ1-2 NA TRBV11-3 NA TGTGCCAGCAGCTTAGGGGGCTACTATGGCTACACCTTC CASSLGGYYGYTF
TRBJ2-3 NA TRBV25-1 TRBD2 TGTGCCAGCAGTCTTCGGCGGGGGGGGCCGGGCACAGATACGCAGTATTTT CASSLRRGGPGTDTQYF
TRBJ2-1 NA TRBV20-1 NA TGCAGTGCTAGAAACGGAGCTGAGCAGTTCTTC CSARNGAEQFF
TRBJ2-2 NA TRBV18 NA TGTGCCAGCTCGACTGCTAGCGTTGGCGGGGAGCTGTTTTTT CASSTASVGGELFF
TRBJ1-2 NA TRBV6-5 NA TGTGCCAGTCAGCGGGGAGGAGAACACACCTTC CASQRGGEHTF
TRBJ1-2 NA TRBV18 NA TGTGCCAGCTCACCACAAATAAAGGACCTTTATGGCTACACCTTC CASSPQIKDLYGYTF
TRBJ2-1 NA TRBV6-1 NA TGTGCCAGCACCCTAGAGGGAGGGGGGTATGAGCAGTTCTTC CASTLEGGGYEQFF
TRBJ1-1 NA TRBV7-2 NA TGTGCCAGCAGCTTAGTGGGTAGGGCTTTCTTT CASSLVGRAFF
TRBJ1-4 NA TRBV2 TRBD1 TGTGCCAGCAATTTTGGACAGGGTGAAGAAAAACTGTTTTTT CASNFGQGEEKLFF